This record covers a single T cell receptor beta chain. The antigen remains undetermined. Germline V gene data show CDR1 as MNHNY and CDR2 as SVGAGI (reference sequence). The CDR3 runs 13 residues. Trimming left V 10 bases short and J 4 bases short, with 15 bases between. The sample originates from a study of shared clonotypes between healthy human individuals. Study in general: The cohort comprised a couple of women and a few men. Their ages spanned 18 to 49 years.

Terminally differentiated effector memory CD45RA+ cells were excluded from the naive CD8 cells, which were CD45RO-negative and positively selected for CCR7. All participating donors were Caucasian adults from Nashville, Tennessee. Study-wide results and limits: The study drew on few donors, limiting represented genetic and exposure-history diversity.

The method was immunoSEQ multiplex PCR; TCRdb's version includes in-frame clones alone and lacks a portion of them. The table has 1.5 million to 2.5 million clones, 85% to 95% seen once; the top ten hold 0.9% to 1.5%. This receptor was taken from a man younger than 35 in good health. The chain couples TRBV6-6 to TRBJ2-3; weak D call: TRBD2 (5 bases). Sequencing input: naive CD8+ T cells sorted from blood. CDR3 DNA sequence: TGTGCCACCATCGGGGAGAGCCCAGATACGCAGTATTTT. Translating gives CATIGESPDTQYF.